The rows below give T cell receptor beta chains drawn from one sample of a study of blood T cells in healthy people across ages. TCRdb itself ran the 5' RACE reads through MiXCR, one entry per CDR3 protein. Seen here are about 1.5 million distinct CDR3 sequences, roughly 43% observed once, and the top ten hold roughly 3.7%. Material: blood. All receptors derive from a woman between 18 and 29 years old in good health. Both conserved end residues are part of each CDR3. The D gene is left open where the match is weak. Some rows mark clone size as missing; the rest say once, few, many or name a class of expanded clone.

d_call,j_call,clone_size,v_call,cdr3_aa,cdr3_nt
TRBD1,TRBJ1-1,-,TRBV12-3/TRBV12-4,CASRRQGRGTEAFF,TGTGCCAGCAGAAGACAGGGGAGGGGGACTGAAGCTTTCTTT
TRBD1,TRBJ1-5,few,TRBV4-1,CASSRLVTGTGGLGTQPQHF,TGCGCCAGCAGCCGATTGGTTACCGGGACAGGGGGCCTAGGGACTCAGCCCCAGCATTTT
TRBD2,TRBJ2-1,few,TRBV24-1,CATKSSGESEQFF,TGTGCCACCAAATCTAGCGGAGAATCTGAGCAGTTCTTC
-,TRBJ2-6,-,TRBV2,CASSGGGSGANALTF,TGTGCCAGCAGTGGAGGAGGCTCTGGGGCCAACGCCCTGACTTTC
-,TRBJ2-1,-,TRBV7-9,CASSLALSWGQFF,TGTGCCAGCAGCTTAGCACTGTCCTGGGGGCAGTTCTTC
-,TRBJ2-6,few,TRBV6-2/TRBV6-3,CASGQGWGANVLTF,TGTGCCAGCGGCCAGGGTTGGGGGGCCAACGTCCTGACTTTC
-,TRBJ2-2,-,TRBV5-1,CASSTDTNTGELFF,TGCGCCAGCAGCACCGACACGAACACCGGGGAGCTGTTTTTT
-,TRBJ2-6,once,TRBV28,CASGPTAGLSGVNVLTF,TGTGCCAGCGGCCCGACGGCTGGTCTATCTGGGGTCAACGTCCTGACTTTC
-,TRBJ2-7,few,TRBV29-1,CSGAQGYEQYF,TGCAGCGGAGCTCAGGGCTACGAGCAGTACTTC
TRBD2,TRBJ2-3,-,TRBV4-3,CASSQAVGGSTDTQYF,TGCGCCAGCAGCCAAGCGGTGGGGGGGAGTACAGATACGCAGTATTTT
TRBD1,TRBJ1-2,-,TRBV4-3,CASSPQMAGTVYGYTF,TGCGCCAGCAGCCCACAAATGGCCGGGACAGTCTATGGCTACACCTTC
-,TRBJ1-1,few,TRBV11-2,CASSPIDRNTEAFF,TGTGCCAGCAGCCCCATTGACAGGAACACTGAAGCTTTCTTT
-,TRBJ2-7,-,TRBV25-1,CASSDQARAGEQYF,TGTGCCAGCAGTGATCAGGCGAGGGCTGGCGAGCAGTACTTC
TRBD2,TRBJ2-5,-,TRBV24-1,CATSDWTSGEVNEQYF,TGTGCCACCAGTGACTGGACTAGCGGGGAGGTAAATGAGCAGTACTTC
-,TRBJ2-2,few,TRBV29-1,CSVRRRFTGELFF,TGCAGCGTTAGGCGTAGGTTCACCGGGGAGCTGTTTTTT
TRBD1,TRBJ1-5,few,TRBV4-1,CASSQEGNRGNQPQHF,TGCGCCAGCAGCCAAGAAGGAAACAGGGGAAATCAGCCCCAGCATTTT
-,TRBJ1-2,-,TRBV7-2,CASSLQTVYGYTF,TGTGCCAGCAGCTTACAGACCGTCTATGGCTACACCTTC
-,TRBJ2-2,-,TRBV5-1,CASSLVGVDTGELFF,TGCGCCAGCAGCTTGGTGGGTGTCGACACCGGGGAGCTGTTTTTT
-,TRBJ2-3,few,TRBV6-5,CASSYTGAYTDTQYF,TGTGCCAGCAGTTACACGGGAGCCTACACAGATACGCAGTATTTT
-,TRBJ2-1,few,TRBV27,CASSLDMGGVSYNEQFF,TGTGCCAGCAGTTTAGATATGGGCGGGGTCTCCTACAATGAGCAGTTCTTC
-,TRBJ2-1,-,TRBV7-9,CASSLYNIKNEQFF,TGTGCCAGCAGCTTATACAACATCAAGAATGAGCAGTTCTTC
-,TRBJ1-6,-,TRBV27,CASSLSEFGNSPLHF,TGTGCCAGCAGTTTGTCAGAGTTTGGTAATTCACCCCTCCACTTT
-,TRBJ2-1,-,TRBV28,CASSSRPKQFF,TGTGCCAGCAGTTCCCGACCAAAGCAGTTCTTC
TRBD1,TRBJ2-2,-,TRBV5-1,CASSSQGQGNTGELFF,TGCGCCAGCAGCTCGCAGGGACAGGGGAACACCGGGGAGCTGTTTTTT
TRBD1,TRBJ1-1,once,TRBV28,CASSPLGRGLRTEAFF,TGTGCCAGCAGCCCACTTGGCAGGGGGCTGAGAACTGAAGCTTTCTTT
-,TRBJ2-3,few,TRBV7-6,CASSLLAEERGTQYF,TGTGCCAGCAGCTTACTTGCGGAGGAGAGAGGTACGCAGTATTTT
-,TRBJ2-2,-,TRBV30,CAWSVKGAGELFF,TGTGCCTGGAGTGTCAAGGGGGCCGGGGAGCTGTTTTTT
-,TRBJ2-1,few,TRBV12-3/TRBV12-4,CASSPTLGALYNEQFF,TGTGCCAGCAGCCCGACGTTAGGGGCCCTATACAATGAGCAGTTCTTC
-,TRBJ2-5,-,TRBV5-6,CASSPLREPRKEQYF,TGTGCCAGCAGCCCCTTACGGGAGCCCCGCAAGGAGCAGTACTTC